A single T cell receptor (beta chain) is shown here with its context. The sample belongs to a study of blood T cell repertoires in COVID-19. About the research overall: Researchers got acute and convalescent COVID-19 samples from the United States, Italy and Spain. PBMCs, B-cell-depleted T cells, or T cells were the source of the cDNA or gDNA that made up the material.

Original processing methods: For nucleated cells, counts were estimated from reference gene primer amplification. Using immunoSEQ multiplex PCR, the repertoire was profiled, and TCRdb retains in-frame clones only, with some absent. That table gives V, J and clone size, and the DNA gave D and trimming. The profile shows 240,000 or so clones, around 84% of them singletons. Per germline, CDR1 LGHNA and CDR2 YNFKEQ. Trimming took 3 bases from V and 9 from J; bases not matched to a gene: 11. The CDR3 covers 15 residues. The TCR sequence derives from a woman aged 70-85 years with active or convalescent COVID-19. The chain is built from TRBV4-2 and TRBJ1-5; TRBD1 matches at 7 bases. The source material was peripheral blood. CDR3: CASSQGQGDRGPQHF. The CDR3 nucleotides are TGTGCCAGCAGCCAGGGTCAGGGGGACCGCGGGCCCCAGCATTTT.